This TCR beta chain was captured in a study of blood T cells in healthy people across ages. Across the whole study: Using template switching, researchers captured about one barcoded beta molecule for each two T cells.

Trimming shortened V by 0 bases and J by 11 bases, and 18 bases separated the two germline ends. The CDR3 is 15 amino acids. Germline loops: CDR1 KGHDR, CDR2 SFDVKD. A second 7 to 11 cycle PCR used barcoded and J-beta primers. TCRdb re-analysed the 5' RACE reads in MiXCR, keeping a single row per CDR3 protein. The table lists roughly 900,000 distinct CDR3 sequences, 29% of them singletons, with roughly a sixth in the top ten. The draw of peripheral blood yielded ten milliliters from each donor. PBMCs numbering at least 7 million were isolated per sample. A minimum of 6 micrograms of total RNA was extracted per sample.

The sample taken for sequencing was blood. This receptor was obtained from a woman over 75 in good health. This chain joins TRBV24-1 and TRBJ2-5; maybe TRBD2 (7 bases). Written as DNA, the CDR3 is TGTGCCACCAGTGATTTGACGGGGGGCCTCAATGAGCAGTACTTC. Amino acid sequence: CATSDLTGGLNEQYF.